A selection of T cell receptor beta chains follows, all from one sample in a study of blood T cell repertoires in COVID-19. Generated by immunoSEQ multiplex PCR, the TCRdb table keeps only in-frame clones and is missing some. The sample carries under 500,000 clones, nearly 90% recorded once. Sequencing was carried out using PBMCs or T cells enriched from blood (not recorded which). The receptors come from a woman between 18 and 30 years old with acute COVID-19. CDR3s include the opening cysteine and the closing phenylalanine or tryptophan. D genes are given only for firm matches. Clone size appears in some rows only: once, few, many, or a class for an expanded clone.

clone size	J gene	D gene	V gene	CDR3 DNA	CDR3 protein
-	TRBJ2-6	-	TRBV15	TGTGCCACCAGCAGAGATCCTTCTGGAGTTGGGGCCAACGTCCTGACTTTC	CATSRDPSGVGANVLTF
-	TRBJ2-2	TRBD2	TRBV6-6	TGTGCCAGCAGTTACCGGACTAGCGTAGACACCGGGGAGCTGTTTTTT	CASSYRTSVDTGELFF
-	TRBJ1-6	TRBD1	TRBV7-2	TGTGCCAGCAGCTTAGGGACAGGGTTTGTGAATTCACCCCTCCACTTT	CASSLGTGFVNSPLHF
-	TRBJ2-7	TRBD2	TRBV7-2	TGTGCCAGCAGCTTACGTTCTAGCGGGAGCTCCTACGAGCAGTACTTC	CASSLRSSGSSYEQYF
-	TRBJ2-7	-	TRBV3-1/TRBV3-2	TGTGCCAGCAGCCAAACCGGGGACGAGCAGTACTTC	CASSQTGDEQYF
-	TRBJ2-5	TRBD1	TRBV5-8	TGTGCCAGCAGCTTCTGGGGACAGTCAGTCACCCAGTACTTC	CASSFWGQSVTQYF
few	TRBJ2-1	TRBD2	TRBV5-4	TGTGCCAGCAGCTCGGCCATAGCGGGAGGAAGGAGTGAGCAGTTCTTC	CASSSAIAGGRSEQFF
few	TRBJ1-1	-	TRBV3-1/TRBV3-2	TGTGCCAGCAGCTTTCGTAACGGCGGGAAGGCTTTCTTT	CASSFRNGGKAFF
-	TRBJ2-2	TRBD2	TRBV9	TGTGCCAGCAGCGAGCGGGGGTACACCGGGGAGCTGTTTTTT	CASSERGYTGELFF
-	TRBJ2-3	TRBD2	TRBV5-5	TGTGCCAGCAGCCAAAACACGAGACTAGCGGCTAGCACAGATACGCAGTATTTT	CASSQNTRLAASTDTQYF
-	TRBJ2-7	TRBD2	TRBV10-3	TGTGCCATCAGTGGTACGACTAGCGGGGACTACGAGCAGTACTTC	CAISGTTSGDYEQYF
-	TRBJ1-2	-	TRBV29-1	TGCAGCGTTGCCACCGGGGAGGCCTATGGCTACACCTTC	CSVATGEAYGYTF
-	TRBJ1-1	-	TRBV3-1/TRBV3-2	TGTGCCAGCAGCCAAGAACATTCGATGAACACTGAAGCTTTCTTT	CASSQEHSMNTEAFF
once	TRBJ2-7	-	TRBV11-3	TGTGCCAGCAGCCCAGGACTAAACTCCTACGAGCAGTACTTC	CASSPGLNSYEQYF
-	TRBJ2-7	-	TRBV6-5	TGTGCCAGCAGTTACTCAGGAGGGATGAGCTCCTACGAGCAGTACTTC	CASSYSGGMSSYEQYF
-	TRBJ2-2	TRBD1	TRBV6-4	TGTGCCAGCAGTGGAGGGGGCGCGGCCGGGGAGCTGTTTTTT	CASSGGGAAGELFF
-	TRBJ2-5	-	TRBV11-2	TGTGCCAGCAGCTTCGGCTGGGCGGAGACCCAGTACTTC	CASSFGWAETQYF
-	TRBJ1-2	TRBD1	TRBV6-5	TGTGCCAGCAGTTACTCACGGGACAGATATGGCTACACCTTC	CASSYSRDRYGYTF
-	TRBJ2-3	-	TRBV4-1	TGCGCCAGCAGCCACGCGGTTGACCAAACAGATACGCAGTATTTT	CASSHAVDQTDTQYF
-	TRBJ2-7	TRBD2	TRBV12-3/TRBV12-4	TGTGCCAGCAGCTCGCGGGAGGCGTGGGAGCAGTACTTC	CASSSREAWEQYF
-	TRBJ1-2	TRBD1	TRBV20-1	TGCAGTGCTAGTGGGACAGGGGGCTATGGCTACACCTTC	CSASGTGGYGYTF
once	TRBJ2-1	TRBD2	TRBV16	TGTGCCAGCAGCCAATCGGCGGGACTAGGAGTCTATGAGCAGTTCTTC	CASSQSAGLGVYEQFF
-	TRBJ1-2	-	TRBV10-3	TGTGCCATCGCCCGGGAGAGACTCTATGGCTACACCTTC	CAIARERLYGYTF
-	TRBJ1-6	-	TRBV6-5	TGTGCCAGCAGCCAAGGGTCGGCGGGTAATTCACCCCTCCACTTT	CASSQGSAGNSPLHF
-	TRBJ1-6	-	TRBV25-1	TGTGCCAGCAGTGGGGGACACTTGTGGTCACCCCTCCACTTT	CASSGGHLWSPLHF
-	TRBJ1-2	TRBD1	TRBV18	TGTGCCAGCTCACCCGCCGGGACAGACTATGGCTACACCTTC	CASSPAGTDYGYTF
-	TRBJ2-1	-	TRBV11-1	TGTGCCAGCAGCCTAAACAATGAGCAGTTCTTC	CASSLNNEQFF
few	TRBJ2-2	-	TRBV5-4	TGTGCCAGCCAAGCCGGAGGGAACACCGGGGAGCTGTTTTTT	CASQAGGNTGELFF
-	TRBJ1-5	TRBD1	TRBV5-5	TGTGCCAGCAGCTTCGGGACAGTTTATCAGCCCCAGCATTTT	CASSFGTVYQPQHF
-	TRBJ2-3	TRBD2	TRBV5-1	TGCGCCAGCAGCTTGACTAGCGGGGGGTACACAGATACGCAGTATTTT	CASSLTSGGYTDTQYF
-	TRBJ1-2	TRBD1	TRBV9	TGTGCCAGCACCACAGGGGGGGCTCTTTATGGCTACACCTTC	CASTTGGALYGYTF
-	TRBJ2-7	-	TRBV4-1	TGCGCCAGCAGCCAAGGGTCTTTGCGGGGTGGCGACGAGCAGTACTTC	CASSQGSLRGGDEQYF
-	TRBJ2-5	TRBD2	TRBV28	TGTGCCAGCAGTTCCCCGGGACTAGCAGGGACCCAGTACTTC	CASSSPGLAGTQYF
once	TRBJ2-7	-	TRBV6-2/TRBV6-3	TGTGCCAGCAGTTACTCGGCCAGTAACTCCTACGAGCAGTACTTC	CASSYSASNSYEQYF
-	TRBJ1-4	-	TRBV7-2	TGTGCCAGCAGCTTCCGAGGAAAACTGTTTTTT	CASSFRGKLFF
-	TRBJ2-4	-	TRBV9	TGTGCCAGCAGCCCGACAACACTAGCCAAAAACATTCAGTACTTC	CASSPTTLAKNIQYF
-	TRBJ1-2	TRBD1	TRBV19	TGTGCCAGTAGTGTGACAGGGGAGATAGACTATGGCTACACCTTC	CASSVTGEIDYGYTF
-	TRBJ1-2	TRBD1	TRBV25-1	TGTGCCAGCAGTGACCGGACAGGGGATAACTATGGCTACACCTTC	CASSDRTGDNYGYTF
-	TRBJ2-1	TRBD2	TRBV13	TGTGCCAGCAGCTTACCGGGGGGGCTTCAGCAGTTCTTC	CASSLPGGLQQFF
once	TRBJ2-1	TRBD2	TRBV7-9	TGTGCCAGCAGCCTATTAGGGACTAGCGGGAGGGTCTACAATGAGCAGTTCTTC	CASSLLGTSGRVYNEQFF
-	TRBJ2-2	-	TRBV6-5	TGTGCCAGCAGTTACCACCTAGGGGGCACCGGGGAGCTGTTTTTT	CASSYHLGGTGELFF
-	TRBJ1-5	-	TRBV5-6	TGTGCCAGCAGCTTGTGGGGGGAGGGTCAGCCCCAGCATTTT	CASSLWGEGQPQHF
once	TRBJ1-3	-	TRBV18	TGTGCCAGCTCACCAATTCCGTACACCTCTGGAAACACCATATATTTT	CASSPIPYTSGNTIYF
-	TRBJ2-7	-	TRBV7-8	TGTGCCAGCAGCCAGTTGAGACTGACTAACTACGAGCAGTACTTC	CASSQLRLTNYEQYF
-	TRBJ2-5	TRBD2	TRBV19	TGTGCCAGTAGTTCGGGGGGAGAGACCCAGTACTTC	CASSSGGETQYF
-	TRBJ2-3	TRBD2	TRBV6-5	TGTGCCAGCAATGGCGGGAGGGTTCCCCCAGATACGCAGTATTTT	CASNGGRVPPDTQYF
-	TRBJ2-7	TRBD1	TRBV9	TGTGCCAGCAGCGTAGATGGGAACAGGGGCCACGAGCAGTACTTC	CASSVDGNRGHEQYF
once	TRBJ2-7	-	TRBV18	TGTGCCAGCTCATTACTAGGGTACGAGCAGTACTTC	CASSLLGYEQYF
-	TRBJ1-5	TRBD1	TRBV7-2	TGTGCCAGCAGCTTCGGACAGGGCCATCAGCCCCAGCATTTT	CASSFGQGHQPQHF
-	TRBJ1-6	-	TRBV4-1	TGCGCCAGCAGCCAAGAAGGCGGGGCTCAATCACCCCTCCACTTT	CASSQEGGAQSPLHF
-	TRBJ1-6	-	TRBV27	TGTGCCAGCAGGGAGGCCCTCGACTATAATTCACCCCTCCACTTT	CASREALDYNSPLHF
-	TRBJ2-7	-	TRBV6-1	TGTGCCAGCAGTGACAATCAACTTTCCTACGAGCAGTACTTC	CASSDNQLSYEQYF
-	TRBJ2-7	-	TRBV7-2	TGTGCCAGCAGCCCCCGGAGCGCCTACGAGCAGTACTTC	CASSPRSAYEQYF
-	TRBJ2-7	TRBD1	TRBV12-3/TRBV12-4	TGTGCCAGCAGCCGACAGGGGAACAACGAGCAGTACTTC	CASSRQGNNEQYF
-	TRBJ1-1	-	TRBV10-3	TGTGCCACCTCAAAAGCAAACACTGAAGCTTTCTTT	CATSKANTEAFF
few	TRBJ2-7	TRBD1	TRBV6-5	TGTGCCAGCAAGGGACAGGGCAGCTCCTACGAGCAGTACTTC	CASKGQGSSYEQYF